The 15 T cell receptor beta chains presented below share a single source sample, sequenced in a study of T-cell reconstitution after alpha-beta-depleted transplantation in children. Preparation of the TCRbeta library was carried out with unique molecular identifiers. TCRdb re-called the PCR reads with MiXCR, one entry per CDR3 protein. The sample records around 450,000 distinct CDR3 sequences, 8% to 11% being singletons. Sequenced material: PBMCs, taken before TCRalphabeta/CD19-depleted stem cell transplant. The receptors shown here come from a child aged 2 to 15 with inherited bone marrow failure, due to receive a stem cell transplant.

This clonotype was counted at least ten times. The CDR3: CSARDRAYEQYF. CDR3 nucleotides: TGCAGTGCTAGGGACAGGGCCTACGAGCAGTACTTC. This chain uses TRBV20-1 with TRBJ2-7; TRBD1 aligns across 8 bases. Looked up from germline, CDR1 is DFQATT and CDR2 is SNEGSKA (reference sequence). The CDR3 is made up of 12 amino acids. Losses at the gene ends were 3 bases for V and 2 bases for J; bases not matched to a gene: 0.

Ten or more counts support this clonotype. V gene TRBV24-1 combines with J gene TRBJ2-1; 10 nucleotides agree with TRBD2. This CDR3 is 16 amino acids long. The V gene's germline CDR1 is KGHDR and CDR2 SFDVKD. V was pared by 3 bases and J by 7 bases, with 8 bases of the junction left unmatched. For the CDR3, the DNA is TGTGCCACCAGTGATAGTACTAGCGGGACGGGTAATGAGCAGTTCTTC. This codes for CATSDSTSGTGNEQFF.

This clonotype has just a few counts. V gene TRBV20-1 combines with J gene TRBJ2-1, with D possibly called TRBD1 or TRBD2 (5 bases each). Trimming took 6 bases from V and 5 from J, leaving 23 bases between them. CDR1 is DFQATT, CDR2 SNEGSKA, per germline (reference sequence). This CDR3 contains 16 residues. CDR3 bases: TGCAGTGCCAACCCAGGGCTAGCAGGCGTCGACAATGAGCAGTTCTTC. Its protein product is CSANPGLAGVDNEQFF.

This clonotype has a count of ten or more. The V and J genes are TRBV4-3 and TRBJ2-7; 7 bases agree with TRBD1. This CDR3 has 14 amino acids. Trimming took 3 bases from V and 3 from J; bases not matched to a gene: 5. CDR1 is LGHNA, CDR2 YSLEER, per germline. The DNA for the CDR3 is TGCGCCAGCAGCCATACAGACAGGGTCTACGAGCAGTACTTC. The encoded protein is CASSHTDRVYEQYF.

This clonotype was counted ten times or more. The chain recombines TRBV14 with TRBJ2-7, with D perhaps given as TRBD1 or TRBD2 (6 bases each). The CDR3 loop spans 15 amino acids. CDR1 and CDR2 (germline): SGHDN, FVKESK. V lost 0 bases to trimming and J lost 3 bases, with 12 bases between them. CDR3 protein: CASSQDMGGDYEQYF. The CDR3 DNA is TGTGCCAGCAGCCAAGATATGGGGGGCGACTACGAGCAGTACTTC.

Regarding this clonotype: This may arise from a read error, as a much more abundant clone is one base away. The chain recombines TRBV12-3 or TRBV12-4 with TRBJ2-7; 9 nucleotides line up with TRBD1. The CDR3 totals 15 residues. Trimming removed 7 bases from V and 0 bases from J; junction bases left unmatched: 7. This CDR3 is CASKTDRGSSYEQYF. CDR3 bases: TGTGCCAGCAAAACGGACAGGGGCAGCTCCTACGAGCAGTACTTC.

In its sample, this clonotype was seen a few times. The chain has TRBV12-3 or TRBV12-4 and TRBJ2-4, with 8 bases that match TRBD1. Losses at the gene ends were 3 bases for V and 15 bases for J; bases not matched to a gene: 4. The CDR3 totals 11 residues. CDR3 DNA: TGTGCCAGCAGTTTCCAGGGGGCGCGGTACTTC. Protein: CASSFQGARYF.

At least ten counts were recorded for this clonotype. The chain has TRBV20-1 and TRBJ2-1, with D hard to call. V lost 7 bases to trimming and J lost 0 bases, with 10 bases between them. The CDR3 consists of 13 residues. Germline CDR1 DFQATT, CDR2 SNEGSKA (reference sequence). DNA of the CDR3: TGCAGTGTTTCGGCCTCCTCCTACAATGAGCAGTTCTTC. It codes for CSVSASSYNEQFF.

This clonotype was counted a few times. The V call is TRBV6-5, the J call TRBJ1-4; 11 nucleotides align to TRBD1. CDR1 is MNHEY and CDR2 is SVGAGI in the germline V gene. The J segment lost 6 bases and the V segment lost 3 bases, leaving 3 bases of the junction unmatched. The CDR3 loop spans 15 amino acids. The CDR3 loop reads CASSYQGQGDEKLFF. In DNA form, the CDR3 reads TGTGCCAGCAGTTATCAGGGACAGGGGGATGAAAAACTGTTTTTT.

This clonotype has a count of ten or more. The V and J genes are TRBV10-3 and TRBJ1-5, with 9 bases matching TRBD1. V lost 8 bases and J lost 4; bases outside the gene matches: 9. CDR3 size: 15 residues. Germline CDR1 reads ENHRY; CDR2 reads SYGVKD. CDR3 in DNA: TGTGCCATCTCCCTGGGACAGGGCCTAAATCAGCCCCAGCATTTT. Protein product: CAISLGQGLNQPQHF.

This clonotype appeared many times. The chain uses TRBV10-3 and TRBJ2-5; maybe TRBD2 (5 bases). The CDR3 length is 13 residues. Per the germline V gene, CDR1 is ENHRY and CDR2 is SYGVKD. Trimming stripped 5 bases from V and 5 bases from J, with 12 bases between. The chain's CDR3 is CAISPGEEETQYF. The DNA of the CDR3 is TGTGCCATCAGTCCCGGGGAAGAGGAGACCCAGTACTTC.

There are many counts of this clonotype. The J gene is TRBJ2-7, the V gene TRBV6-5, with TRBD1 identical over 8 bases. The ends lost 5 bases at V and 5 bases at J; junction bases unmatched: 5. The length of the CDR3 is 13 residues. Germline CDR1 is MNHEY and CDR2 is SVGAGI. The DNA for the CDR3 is TGTGCCAGCAGTACTCTGACAGGGGACGAGCAGTACTTC. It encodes CASSTLTGDEQYF.

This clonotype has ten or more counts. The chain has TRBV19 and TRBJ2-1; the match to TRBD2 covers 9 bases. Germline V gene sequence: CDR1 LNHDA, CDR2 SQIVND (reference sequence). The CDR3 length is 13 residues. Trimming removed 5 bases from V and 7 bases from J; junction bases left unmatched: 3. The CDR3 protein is CASSPTSGNEQFF. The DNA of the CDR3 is TGTGCCAGTAGTCCGACTAGCGGTAATGAGCAGTTCTTC.

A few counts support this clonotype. CDR3 region: CASSSGPPQFF. The CDR3 DNA follows: TGTGCCAGCAGCTCAGGACCGCCGCAGTTCTTC. This chain links TRBV11-2 with TRBJ2-1; D not resolved. V was cut by 4 bases and J by 12 bases, with 10 bases left in between. This CDR3 is built from 11 residues. From germline, CDR1 is SGHAT and CDR2 FQNNGV.

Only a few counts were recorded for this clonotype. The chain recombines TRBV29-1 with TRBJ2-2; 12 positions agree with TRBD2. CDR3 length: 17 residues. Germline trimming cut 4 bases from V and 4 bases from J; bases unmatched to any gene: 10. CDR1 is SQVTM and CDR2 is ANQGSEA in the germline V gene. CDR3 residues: CSVGYLAGGRGTGELFF. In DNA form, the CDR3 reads TGCAGCGTTGGATACCTAGCGGGAGGGCGGGGCACCGGGGAGCTGTTTTTT.